The 30 T cell receptor beta chains presented below share a single source sample, sequenced in a study of T cells in localized non-small cell lung cancer. Some clones are missing from TCRdb's copy, which holds only in-frame ones; the method was immunoSEQ multiplex PCR. Here the sample spans roughly 3,300 clones, around 30% being singletons. Sample: lung tumor tissue, taken before any cancer treatment. The origin of the receptors is a man aged 40 to 70 with stage I lung adenocarcinoma.

By proportion, this clone is hyperexpanded (1% or more). J is TRBJ2-3 and V is TRBV9; D may be TRBD2 (5 bases). The germline V and J ends were trimmed by 5 bases and 4 bases, with 14 bases remaining between them. The germline V gene has CDR1 SGDLS and CDR2 YYNGEE. The CDR3 totals 14 residues. CDR3 residues: CASSPSGWADTQYF. The DNA of the CDR3 is TGTGCCAGCAGTCCTTCGGGGTGGGCAGATACGCAGTATTTT. The variable domain in full, completed from reference TRBV9 and TRBJ2-3, reads DSGVTQTPKHLITATGQRVTLRCSPRSGDLSVYWYQQSLDQGLQFLIQYYNGEERAKGNILERFSAQQFPDLHSELNLSSLELGDSALYFCASSPSGWADTQYFGPGTRLTVL.

This clone showed up just once. V usage is TRBV28 and J usage is TRBJ2-7, with a possible D match to TRBD2 (7 bases). V was clipped by 1 base and J by 6 bases, with 10 bases between them. CDR1 is MDHEN and CDR2 is SYDVKM in the germline V gene. The CDR3 is 13 residues long. The DNA for the CDR3 is TGTGCCAGCAGTTTATTTGCGGGGGCCGAGCAGTACTTC. Its protein product is CASSLFAGAEQYF.

This clone appeared once. The chain combines TRBV19 with TRBJ1-5; TRBD1 matches at 12 bases. V dropped 2 bases and J dropped 7; count of bases not matched to a gene: 6. This CDR3 spans 16 amino acids. CDR1 is LNHDA and CDR2 is SQIVND in the germline V gene (reference sequence). In nucleotides, the CDR3 is TGTGCCAGTAGTATACCGGGACAGGGGGCAAGACAGCCCCAGCATTTT. This gives the protein CASSIPGQGARQPQHF.

This clone is classed as medium-sized. This chain connects TRBV11-3 to TRBJ2-2, with a weak D call TRBD2 (6 bases). The CDR3 contains 16 residues. Germline assignment: CDR1 SGHNT and CDR2 YENEEA. The V end was cut by 2 bases, the J end by 6 bases, with 16 bases between. CDR3 region: CASSLTASRESGELFF. DNA of the CDR3: TGTGCCAGCAGCTTAACCGCCTCCCGGGAGTCCGGGGAGCTGTTTTTT.

This clone was detected only a few times. This chain uses TRBV28 with TRBJ1-5, with TRBD1 identical over 8 bases. Germline trimming cut 4 bases from V and 6 bases from J; bases unmatched to any gene: 11. Germline values: CDR1 MDHEN, CDR2 SYDVKM. The CDR3 has 16 amino acids. The chain's CDR3 is CASSWAGTGGSQPQHF. The CDR3 region has the DNA TGTGCCAGCAGTTGGGCAGGCACAGGGGGAAGTCAGCCCCAGCATTTT.

The chain recombines TRBV10-2 with TRBJ2-7; TRBD2 aligns across 14 bases. CDR1 is WSHSY, CDR2 SAAADI, per germline. V was pared by 8 bases and J by 3 bases, with 0 bases of the junction left unmatched. CDR3 size: 13 residues. The CDR3 bases are TGCGCCAGCGGGACTAGCGGGAGCTACGAGCAGTACTTC. Protein sequence: CASGTSGSYEQYF.

DNA for the CDR3: TGCGCCAGCAGTGAGTGGCGAGACAATCAGCCCCAGCATTTT. Amino acids: CASSEWRDNQPQHF. The V and J genes are TRBV10-2 and TRBJ1-5; D is unclear. The CDR3 contains 14 residues. Germline-derived CDR1 and CDR2 are WSHSY and SAAADI. V was cut by 1 base and J by 3 bases, with 7 bases left in between.

This clone was seen only a few times. V gene TRBV30 combines with J gene TRBJ1-1; D is possibly TRBD1 (5 bases). V dropped 4 bases and J dropped 1 base, with 10 bases sitting between them. Germline V gives CDR1 GTSNPN, CDR2 SVGIG (reference sequence). The length of the CDR3 is 13 residues. CDR3 bases: TGTGCCTGGACGAGGGGTGAGAACACTGAAGCTTTCTTT. As protein: CAWTRGENTEAFF.

This rearrangement joins TRBV6-8 to TRBJ2-5; TRBD2 aligns across 12 bases. The CDR3 consists of 14 residues. V trimming: 6 bases; J trimming: 5 bases; junction bases outside the gene matches: 4. Germline CDR1 and CDR2: MNHGY and SAAAGT. The DNA of the CDR3 is TGTGCCAGCAGACGACTAGCGGGGGATGAGACCCAGTACTTC. This translates into CASRRLAGDETQYF.

The J gene is TRBJ2-2, the V gene TRBV9; D uncertain. V lost 0 bases and J 4 bases, leaving 1 base between the germline ends. The length of the CDR3 is 12 residues. Germline CDR1 and CDR2: SGDLS and YYNGEE. CDR3 amino acids: CASSVGTGELFF. CDR3 DNA sequence: TGTGCCAGCAGCGTAGGCACCGGGGAGCTGTTTTTT.

This rearrangement joins TRBV5-1 to TRBJ2-7; D is tentatively TRBD1 or TRBD2 (5 bases each). This CDR3 has 15 amino acids. CDR1 and CDR2 from the germline V gene are SGHRS and YFSETQ. The V and J ends lost 0 bases and 3 bases respectively, with 13 bases between them. The DNA for the CDR3 is TGCGCCAGCAGCTTGGGGCTGCAGGGAGACTACGAGCAGTACTTC. Translating gives CASSLGLQGDYEQYF.

The rearrangement uses TRBV18 and TRBJ1-2; 11 nucleotides line up with TRBD1. The ends lost 3 bases at V and 6 bases at J; junction bases unmatched: 0. The length of the CDR3 is 13 residues. In germline, CDR1 is KGHSH, CDR2 LQKENI. The chain's CDR3 is CASSPGQGDGYTF. CDR3 sequence (DNA): TGTGCCAGCTCACCGGGACAGGGGGATGGCTACACCTTC.

The V call is TRBV12-5, the J call TRBJ1-1; D remains ambiguous. The V end lost 2 bases, the J end lost 7 bases, and 5 bases lay between the germline ends. This CDR3 is built from 11 residues. Germline CDR1 and CDR2: LGHNT and FRNRAP. CDR3 nucleotides: TGTGCTAGTGGTTTGTCGGATGAAGCTTTCTTT. This translates into CASGLSDEAFF.

This sequence joins TRBV19 and TRBJ2-5, with D possibly being TRBD1 (5 bases). Germline V lookup: CDR1 LNHDA, CDR2 SQIVND (reference sequence). The CDR3 is made up of 14 amino acids. Trimming cost V 3 bases and J 4 bases, with 12 bases left between them. This CDR3 reads CASSMGPTRETQYF. The CDR3 coding sequence is TGTGCCAGTAGTATGGGGCCCACCCGAGAGACCCAGTACTTC.

This clone was detected only a few times. The CDR3 nucleotides are TGTGCCAGTATCTCACCGACAGTGAACACTGAAGCTTTCTTT. Translating gives CASISPTVNTEAFF. The rearrangement joins TRBV19 to TRBJ1-1; tentatively, D is TRBD1 (5 bases). Germline values: CDR1 LNHDA, CDR2 SQIVND (reference sequence). V was shortened by 7 bases and J by 0 bases, with 12 bases between the two germline ends. The CDR3 has 14 amino acids.

By share, this clone ranks as medium-sized (0.01 to 0.1%). V and J are TRBV6-8 and TRBJ1-2; D ambiguous. Germline V gene sequence: CDR1 MNHGY, CDR2 SAAAGT. The CDR3 length is 16 residues. Between the trimmed V and J ends, which lost 2 bases and 5 bases, there was a span of 18 bases. CDR3 sequence reads: CASSYGFDFRGYGYTF. The DNA for the CDR3 is TGTGCCAGCAGTTACGGGTTCGACTTTCGAGGGTATGGCTACACCTTC.

This clone was detected a few times. This chain uses TRBV11-3 with TRBJ2-7; the D is unclear. The germline V gene has CDR1 SGHNT and CDR2 YENEEA. V lost 2 bases and J 4 bases, leaving 18 bases between the germline ends. This CDR3 is 16 amino acids long. The CDR3 nucleotides are TGTGCCAGCAGCTTATTTTTGGAACGGGTAGGGTACGAGCAGTACTTC. It encodes CASSLFLERVGYEQYF.

This chain uses TRBV6-4 with TRBJ2-4; no reliable D call. Per germline, CDR1 MRHNA and CDR2 SNTAGT. The CDR3 covers 11 residues. V was trimmed by 9 bases and J by 8 bases, leaving 11 bases between them. CDR3 in amino acids: CASQTQDIQYF. CDR3 DNA sequence: TGTGCCAGTCAAACCCAAGACATTCAGTACTTC.

This clone was counted a few times. The rearrangement uses TRBV19 and TRBJ2-2; weak D call: TRBD1 (6 bases). The V and J ends lost 4 bases and 2 bases respectively, with 11 bases between them. This CDR3 comprises 15 residues. In germline, CDR1 is LNHDA, CDR2 SQIVND (reference sequence). CDR3 region: CASSTGQINTGELFF. CDR3 nucleotide sequence: TGTGCCAGTAGTACAGGACAGATCAACACCGGGGAGCTGTTTTTT.

The J gene is TRBJ1-5, the V gene TRBV29-1; possibly TRBD1 for D (5 bases). The CDR3 is 14 residues long. V was shortened by 4 bases and J by 5 bases, with 15 bases between the two germline ends. The germline gives CDR1 SQVTM, CDR2 ANQGSEA. CDR3 in amino acids: CSVAGGGEYQPQHF. The CDR3 DNA reads as TGCAGCGTTGCTGGTGGGGGGGAGTATCAGCCCCAGCATTTT.

This clone was seen a handful of times. The rearrangement uses TRBV29-1 and TRBJ1-1; D remains unclear. The CDR3 covers 15 residues. Germline CDR1 SQVTM, CDR2 ANQGSEA. V lost 2 bases and J 2 bases, leaving 15 bases between the germline ends. CDR3 loop: CSVESSLRVNTEAFF. CDR3 DNA sequence: TGCAGCGTTGAATCGTCACTGAGAGTAAACACTGAAGCTTTCTTT.

V usage is TRBV28 and J usage is TRBJ2-2; D is unresolved. The V and J ends lost 5 bases and 2 bases respectively, with 9 bases between them. The CDR3 runs to 14 residues. CDR1 and CDR2 from the germline V gene are MDHEN and SYDVKM. CDR3 sequence (DNA): TGTGCCAGCAGTCCCGACTCAAACACCGGGGAGCTGTTTTTT. Its protein product is CASSPDSNTGELFF.

By sample fraction, this clone is medium-sized. V gene TRBV6-8 combines with J gene TRBJ1-2; D is perhaps TRBD1 (6 bases). CDR3 length: 15 residues. CDR1 MNHGY and CDR2 SAAAGT come from the germline V gene. The ends were cut back, 5 bases at V and 4 bases at J, with 17 bases in the middle. The CDR3 DNA sequence: TGTGCCAGCAGTCTTAACAGGGATGGTGGCTATGGCTACACCTTC. It specifies CASSLNRDGGYGYTF.

The chain combines TRBV5-1 with TRBJ2-7; 10 nucleotides agree with TRBD2. With V trimmed by 4 bases and J by 1 base, 5 bases remained unmatched. The germline gives CDR1 SGHRS, CDR2 YFSETQ. The CDR3 runs 15 residues. The CDR3 reads CASSILAGSSYEQYF. The DNA of the CDR3 is TGCGCCAGCAGCATACTAGCGGGGTCATCCTACGAGCAGTACTTC.

This clone was observed a few times. The gene calls are TRBV12-2 and TRBJ2-7; the table's D call, TRBD2, was not checked against the DNA. TRBV12-2 constitutes a pseudogene. CDR3 size: 14 residues. CDR3 DNA sequence: TGTGCCAGTAACCAAGGCGGCAGTTCCTACGAGCAGTACTTC. Translation gives CASNQGGSSYEQYF.

The chain combines TRBV29-1 with TRBJ1-3, with D perhaps matching TRBD1 (6 bases). The CDR3 runs 14 residues. V shed 6 bases and J shed 0 bases, with 12 bases lying between them. From germline, CDR1 is SQVTM and CDR2 ANQGSEA. This CDR3 reads CSVPGEGSGNTIYF. CDR3 coding DNA: TGCAGCGTACCAGGGGAAGGCTCTGGAAACACCATATATTTT.

This clone appeared once. V usage is TRBV4-1 and J usage is TRBJ2-2; D gene uncertain. CDR3 length equals 12 residues. V lost 4 bases to trimming and J lost 2 bases, with 2 bases between them. CDR1 MGHRA and CDR2 YSYEKL come from the germline V gene. Here the CDR3 reads CASSRNTGELFF. CDR3 sequence (DNA): TGCGCCAGCAGCCGCAACACCGGGGAGCTGTTTTTT.

By share, this clone counts as medium-sized. The rearrangement joins TRBV6-8 to TRBJ1-5; the match to TRBD1 covers 9 bases. Germline V gene sequence: CDR1 MNHGY, CDR2 SAAAGT. Germline trimming cut 5 bases from V and 9 bases from J; bases unmatched to any gene: 14. The CDR3 totals 16 residues. Here the CDR3 DNA reads TGTGCCAGCAGTGAGACGGGACAGGGCGTAAGGATGCCCCAGCATTTT. This gives the protein CASSETGQGVRMPQHF.

This clone is judged medium-sized. J is TRBJ2-7 and V is TRBV11-3; 11 bases agree with TRBD1. The CDR3 consists of 15 residues. Germline V lookup: CDR1 SGHNT, CDR2 YENEEA. J lost 6 bases, V lost 6 bases, and 10 bases had no gene match. The CDR3 loop is CASSFQDRGRSEQYF. CDR3 in DNA: TGTGCCAGCAGTTTCCAGGACAGGGGGCGATCCGAGCAGTACTTC.

The genes are TRBV10-2 and TRBJ1-2; a possible D gene is TRBD1 (6 bases). V was cut by 0 bases and J by 4 bases, with 15 bases left in between. Looked up from germline, CDR1 is WSHSY and CDR2 is SAAADI. CDR3 length: 16 amino acids. CDR3 sequence (DNA): TGCGCCAGCAGTGAGTCCTTGGCAGGGGCCTTCTATGGCTACACCTTC. Its protein is CASSESLAGAFYGYTF.